This T cell receptor beta chain was retrieved from a study of Graves' ophthalmopathy and Graves' hyperthyroidism. Overall study: Peripheral blood was gathered at the point of initial diagnosis, before any treatment started.

A word on this clonotype: The antigen remains undetermined.

The CDR3 runs 18 residues. V lost 0 bases and J 1 base, leaving 18 bases between the germline ends. CDR1 and CDR2 (germline): MNHEY, SVGEGT. Broader study findings: Sensitivity reached 55% to 71% and specificity under 85% when the model predicted ophthalmopathy progression. From stable hyperthyroidism, ophthalmopathy was separated by a 13-signature model with roughly 89% sensitivity and about 81% specificity.

Out of about 11 ml of fresh peripheral blood, PBMCs were obtained. Amplification of TCR beta CDR3 regions used RNA transcripts. Scientists carried out first-round RT-PCR using HTBI primers and then a second-round multiplex PCR. MiXCR, applied by TCRdb to the multiplex PCR reads, yields one record per CDR3 protein. The repertoire includes hundreds of thousands of distinct CDR3 sequences, roughly 20% of them detected once, and approximately 7% sits in the top ten. The chain carries TRBV6-2 or TRBV6-3 and TRBJ1-1; possible D gene TRBD1, 5 bases. The specimen sequenced was peripheral blood. The receptor was derived from a woman aged 18-29 years with stable Graves' hyperthyroidism. Some clones in this sample may be carry-over from other donors' samples. The DNA of the CDR3 is TGTGCCAGCAGTTACTCAAGACAGCAAGGAGGAAAGAACACTGAAGCTTTCTTT. Translating it yields CASSYSRQQGGKNTEAFF.